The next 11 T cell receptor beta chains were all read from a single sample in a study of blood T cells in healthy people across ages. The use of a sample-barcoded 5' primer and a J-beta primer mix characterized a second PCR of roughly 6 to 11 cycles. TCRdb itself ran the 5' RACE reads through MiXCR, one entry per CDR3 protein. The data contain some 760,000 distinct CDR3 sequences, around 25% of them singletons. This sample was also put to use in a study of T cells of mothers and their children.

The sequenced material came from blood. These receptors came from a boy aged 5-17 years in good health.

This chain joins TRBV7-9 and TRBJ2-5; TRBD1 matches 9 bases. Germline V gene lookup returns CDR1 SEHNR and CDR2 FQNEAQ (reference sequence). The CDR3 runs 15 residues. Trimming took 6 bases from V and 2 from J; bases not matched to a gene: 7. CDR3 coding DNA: TGTGCCAGCAGAGGTCTACAGGGGGCTCAAGAGACCCAGTACTTC. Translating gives CASRGLQGAQETQYF.

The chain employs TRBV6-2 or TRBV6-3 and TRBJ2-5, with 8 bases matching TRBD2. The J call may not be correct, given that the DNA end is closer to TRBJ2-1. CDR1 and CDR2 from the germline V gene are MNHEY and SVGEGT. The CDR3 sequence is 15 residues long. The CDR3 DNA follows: TGTGCCAGCAGTTACGGCGGGGGGACCAACAATGAGCAGTTCTTC. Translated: CASSYGGGTNNEQFF.

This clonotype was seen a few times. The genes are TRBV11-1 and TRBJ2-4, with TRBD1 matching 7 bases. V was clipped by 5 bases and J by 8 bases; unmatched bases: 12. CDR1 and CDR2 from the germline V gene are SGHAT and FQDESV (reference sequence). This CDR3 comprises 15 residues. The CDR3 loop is CASSPFLTGQDIQYF. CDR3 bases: TGTGCCAGCAGCCCCTTCCTGACAGGGCAGGACATTCAGTACTTC.

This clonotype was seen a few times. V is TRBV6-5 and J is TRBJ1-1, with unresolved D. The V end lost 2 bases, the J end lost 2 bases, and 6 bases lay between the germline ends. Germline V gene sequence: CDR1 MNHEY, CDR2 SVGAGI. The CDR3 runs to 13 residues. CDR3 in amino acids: CASSYEGNTEAFF. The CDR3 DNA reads TGTGCCAGCAGTTACGAGGGTAACACTGAAGCTTTCTTT.

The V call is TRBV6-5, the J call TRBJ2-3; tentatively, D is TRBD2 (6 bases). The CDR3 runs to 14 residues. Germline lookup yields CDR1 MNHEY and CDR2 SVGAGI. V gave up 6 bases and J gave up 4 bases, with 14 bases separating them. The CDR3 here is CASSPGGGSDTQYF. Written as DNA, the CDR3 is TGTGCCAGCAGCCCAGGTGGAGGGTCAGATACGCAGTATTTT.

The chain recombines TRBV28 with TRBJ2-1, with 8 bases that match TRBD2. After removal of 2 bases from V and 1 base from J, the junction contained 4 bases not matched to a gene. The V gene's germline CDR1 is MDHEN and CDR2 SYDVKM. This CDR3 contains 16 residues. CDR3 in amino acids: CASSLAGGASYNEQFF. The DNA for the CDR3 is TGTGCCAGCAGTTTAGCGGGAGGAGCATCCTACAATGAGCAGTTCTTC.

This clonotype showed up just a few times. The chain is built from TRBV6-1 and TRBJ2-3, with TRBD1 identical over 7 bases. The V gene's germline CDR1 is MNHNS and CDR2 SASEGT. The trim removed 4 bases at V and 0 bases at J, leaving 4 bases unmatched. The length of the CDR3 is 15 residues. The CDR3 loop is CASSAGGPSTDTQYF. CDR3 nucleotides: TGTGCCAGCAGTGCAGGGGGTCCTAGCACAGATACGCAGTATTTT.

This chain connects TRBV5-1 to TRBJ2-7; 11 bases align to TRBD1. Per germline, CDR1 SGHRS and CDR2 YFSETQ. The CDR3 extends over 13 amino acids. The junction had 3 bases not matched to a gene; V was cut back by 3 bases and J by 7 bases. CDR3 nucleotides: TGCGCCAGCAGCTCGGACAGGGGGCGTGAGCAGTACTTC. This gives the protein CASSSDRGREQYF.

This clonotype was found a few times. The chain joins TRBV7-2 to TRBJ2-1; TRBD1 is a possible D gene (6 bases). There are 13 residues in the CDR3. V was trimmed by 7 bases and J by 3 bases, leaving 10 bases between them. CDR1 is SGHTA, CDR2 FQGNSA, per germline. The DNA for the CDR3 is TGTGCCAGCATAACAGGGATCTACAATGAGCAGTTCTTC. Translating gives CASITGIYNEQFF.

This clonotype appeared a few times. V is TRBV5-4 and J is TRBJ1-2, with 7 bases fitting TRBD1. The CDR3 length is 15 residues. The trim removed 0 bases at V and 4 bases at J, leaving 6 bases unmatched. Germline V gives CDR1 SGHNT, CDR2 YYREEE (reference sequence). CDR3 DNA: TGTGCCAGCAGCTTGGACGGGACAGCCCTCTATGGCTACACCTTC. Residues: CASSLDGTALYGYTF. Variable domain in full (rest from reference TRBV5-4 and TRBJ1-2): ETGVTQSPTHLIKTRGQQVTLRCSSQSGHNTVSWYQQALGQGPQFIFQYYREEENGRGNFPPRFSGLQFPNYSSELNVNALELDDSALYLCASSLDGTALYGYTFGSGTRLTVV.

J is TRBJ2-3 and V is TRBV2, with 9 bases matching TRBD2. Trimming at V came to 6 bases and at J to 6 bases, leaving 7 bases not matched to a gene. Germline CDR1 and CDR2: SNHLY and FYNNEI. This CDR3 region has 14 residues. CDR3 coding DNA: TGTGCCAGCAGCTTCTATAGCGGGAGTGATACGCAGTATTTT. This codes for CASSFYSGSDTQYF.